This T cell receptor (beta chain) was captured by sequencing in a study of cytomegalovirus exposure and HLA in healthy donors. About the research overall: Out of 398 genotyped donors, roughly 78% belonged to the Caucasian-associated ancestry cluster. Study-wide points: On later analysis, the bulk of CMV-associated TCR beta chains appeared to be HLA-restricted.

Looked up from germline, CDR1 is SGHNT and CDR2 is YYREEE (reference sequence). The junction had 3 bases not matched to a gene; V was cut back by 3 bases and J by 6 bases. There are 15 residues in the CDR3. The donors comprised healthy bone marrow donors. Note on this clone: The antigen is unknown.

Use of 60 Vbeta and 13 Jbeta primers characterized the PCR. Original processing methods: In a later analysis, the count reached approximately 80 million unique TCR beta chains, with roughly 12 million shared. TCRdb's copy holds only in-frame clones and misses some; the assay was immunoSEQ multiplex PCR. V, J and clone size were drawn from that table, and D and trimming were deduced from the DNA. The repertoire holds 120,000 or so clones, with less than 90% as singletons. The chain is built from TRBV5-4 and TRBJ2-1, with 13 bases matching TRBD2. The sequenced material came from PBMCs. The TCR sequence derives from a man between 18 and 35 years old in good health and CMV-seropositive. The CDR3 DNA reads as TGTGCCAGCAGCTCGACTAGCGGGGGGATCAATGAGCAGTTCTTC. Its protein product is CASSSTSGGINEQFF.